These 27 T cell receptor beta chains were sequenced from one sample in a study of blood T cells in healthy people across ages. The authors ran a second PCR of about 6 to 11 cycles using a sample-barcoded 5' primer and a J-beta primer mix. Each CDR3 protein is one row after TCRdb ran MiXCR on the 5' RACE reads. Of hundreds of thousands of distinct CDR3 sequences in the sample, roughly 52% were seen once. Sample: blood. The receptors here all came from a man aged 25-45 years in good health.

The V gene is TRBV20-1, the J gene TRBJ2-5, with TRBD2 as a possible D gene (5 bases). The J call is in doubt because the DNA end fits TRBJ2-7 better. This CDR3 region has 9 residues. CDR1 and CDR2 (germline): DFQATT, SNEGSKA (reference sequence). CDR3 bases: TGCAGTACGGGATCCGAGCAGTACTTC. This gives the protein CSTGSEQYF.

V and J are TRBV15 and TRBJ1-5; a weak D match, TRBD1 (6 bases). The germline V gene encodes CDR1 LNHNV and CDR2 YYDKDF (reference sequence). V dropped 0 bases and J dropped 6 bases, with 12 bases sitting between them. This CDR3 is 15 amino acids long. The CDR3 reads CATSRDKGVGQPQHF. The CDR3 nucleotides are TGTGCCACCAGCAGAGATAAGGGGGTTGGTCAGCCCCAGCATTTT.

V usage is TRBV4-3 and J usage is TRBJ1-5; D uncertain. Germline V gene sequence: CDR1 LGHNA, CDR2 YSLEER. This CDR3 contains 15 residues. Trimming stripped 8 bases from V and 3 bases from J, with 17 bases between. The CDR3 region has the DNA TGCGCCAGCTTTCCGCCGAGGCAGGCCAATCAGCCCCAGCATTTT. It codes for CASFPPRQANQPQHF.

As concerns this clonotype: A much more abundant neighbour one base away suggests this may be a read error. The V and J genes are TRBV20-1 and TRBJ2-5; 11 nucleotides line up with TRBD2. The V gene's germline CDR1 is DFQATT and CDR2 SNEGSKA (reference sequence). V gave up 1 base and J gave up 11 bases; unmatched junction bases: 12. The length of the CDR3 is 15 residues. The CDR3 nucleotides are TGCAGTGCTAGAGTAGCGGGGGGGCCGTCTAATGAGCAGTACTTC. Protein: CSARVAGGPSNEQYF.

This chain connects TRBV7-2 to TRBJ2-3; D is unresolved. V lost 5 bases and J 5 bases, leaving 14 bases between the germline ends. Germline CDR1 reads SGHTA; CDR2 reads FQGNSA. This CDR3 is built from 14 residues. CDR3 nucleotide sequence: TGTGCCAGCAGCGCCCATGAGTCTGGAGATACGCAGTATTTT. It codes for CASSAHESGDTQYF.

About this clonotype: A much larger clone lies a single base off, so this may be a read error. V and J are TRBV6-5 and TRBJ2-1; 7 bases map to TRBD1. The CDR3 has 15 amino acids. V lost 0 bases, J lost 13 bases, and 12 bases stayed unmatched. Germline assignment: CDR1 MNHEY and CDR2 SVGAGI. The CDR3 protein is CASSYSTGSKETQFF. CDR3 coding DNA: TGTGCCAGCAGTTACTCGACAGGGTCGAAGGAGACCCAGTTCTTC.

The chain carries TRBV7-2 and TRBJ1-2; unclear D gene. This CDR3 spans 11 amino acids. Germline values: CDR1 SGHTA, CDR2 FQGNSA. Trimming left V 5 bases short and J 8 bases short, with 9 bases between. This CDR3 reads CASSGSRGYTF. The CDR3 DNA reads TGTGCCAGCAGCGGGAGCCGGGGCTACACCTTC.

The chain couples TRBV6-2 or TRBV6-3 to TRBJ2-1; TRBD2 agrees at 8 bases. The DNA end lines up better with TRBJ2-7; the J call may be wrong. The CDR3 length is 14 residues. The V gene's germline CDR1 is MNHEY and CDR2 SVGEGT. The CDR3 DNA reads TGTGCCAGCAGCCTTAGCGGGGCCTACAATGAGCAGTACTTC. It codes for CASSLSGAYNEQYF.

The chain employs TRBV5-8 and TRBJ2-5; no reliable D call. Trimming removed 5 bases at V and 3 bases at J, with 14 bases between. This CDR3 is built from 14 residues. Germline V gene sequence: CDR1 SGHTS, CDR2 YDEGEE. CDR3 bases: TGTGCCAGCAGGAATCCGGGTGGCGAAGAGACCCAGTACTTC. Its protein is CASRNPGGEETQYF.

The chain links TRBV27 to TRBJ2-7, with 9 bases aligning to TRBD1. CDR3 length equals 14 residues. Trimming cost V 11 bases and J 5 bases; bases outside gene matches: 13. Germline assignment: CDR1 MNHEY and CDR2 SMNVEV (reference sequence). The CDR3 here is CAGNPGTGFHEQYF. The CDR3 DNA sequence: TGTGCCGGCAACCCCGGGACAGGGTTCCACGAGCAGTACTTC.

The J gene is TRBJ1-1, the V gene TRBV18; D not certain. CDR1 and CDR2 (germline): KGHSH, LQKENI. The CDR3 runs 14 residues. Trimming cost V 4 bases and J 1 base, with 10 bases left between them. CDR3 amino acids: CASSQVDKNTEAFF. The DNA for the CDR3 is TGTGCCAGCTCACAGGTTGACAAGAACACTGAAGCTTTCTTT.

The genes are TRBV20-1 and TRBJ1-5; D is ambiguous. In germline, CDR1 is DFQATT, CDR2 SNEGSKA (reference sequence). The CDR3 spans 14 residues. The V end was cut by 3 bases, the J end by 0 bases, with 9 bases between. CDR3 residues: CSASSVHSNQPQHF. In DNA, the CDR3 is TGCAGTGCTAGTAGTGTGCATAGCAATCAGCCCCAGCATTTT.

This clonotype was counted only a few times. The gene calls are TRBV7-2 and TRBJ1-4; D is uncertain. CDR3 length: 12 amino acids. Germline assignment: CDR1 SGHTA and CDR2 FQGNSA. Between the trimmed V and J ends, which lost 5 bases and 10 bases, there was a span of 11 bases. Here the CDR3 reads CASSPEAGKLFF. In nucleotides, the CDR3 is TGTGCCAGCAGCCCCGAGGCGGGAAAACTGTTTTTT.

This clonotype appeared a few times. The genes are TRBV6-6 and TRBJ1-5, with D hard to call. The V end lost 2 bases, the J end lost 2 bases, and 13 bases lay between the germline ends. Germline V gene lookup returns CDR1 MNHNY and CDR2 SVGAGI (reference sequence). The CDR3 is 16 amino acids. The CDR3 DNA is TGTGCCAGCAGTTACGGGATAGGGCTAGGCAATCAGCCCCAGCATTTT. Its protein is CASSYGIGLGNQPQHF.

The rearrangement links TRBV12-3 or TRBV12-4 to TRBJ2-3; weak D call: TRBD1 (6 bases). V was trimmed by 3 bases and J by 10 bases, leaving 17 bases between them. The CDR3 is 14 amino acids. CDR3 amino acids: CASSFGRGAGAQYF. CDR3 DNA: TGTGCCAGCAGTTTCGGCAGGGGAGCAGGTGCGCAGTATTTT.

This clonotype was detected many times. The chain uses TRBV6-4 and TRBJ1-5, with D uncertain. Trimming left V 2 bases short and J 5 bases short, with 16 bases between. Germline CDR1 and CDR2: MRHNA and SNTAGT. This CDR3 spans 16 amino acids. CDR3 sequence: CASSDRAGQMDQPQHF. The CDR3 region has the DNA TGTGCCAGCAGTGACAGGGCCGGTCAGATGGATCAGCCCCAGCATTTT.

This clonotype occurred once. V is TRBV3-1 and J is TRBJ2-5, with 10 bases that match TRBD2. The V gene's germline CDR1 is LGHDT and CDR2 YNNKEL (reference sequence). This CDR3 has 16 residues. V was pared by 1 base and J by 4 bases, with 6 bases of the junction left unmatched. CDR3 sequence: CASSQALSGGGETQYF. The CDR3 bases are TGTGCCAGCAGCCAAGCCTTAAGCGGGGGGGGAGAGACCCAGTACTTC.

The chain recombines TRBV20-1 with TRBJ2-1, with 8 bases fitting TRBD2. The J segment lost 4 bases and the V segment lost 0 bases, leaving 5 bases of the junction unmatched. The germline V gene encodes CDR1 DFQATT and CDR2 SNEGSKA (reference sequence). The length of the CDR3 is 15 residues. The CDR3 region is CSARDGTSVYNEQFF. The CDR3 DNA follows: TGCAGTGCTAGAGATGGGACTAGTGTATACAATGAGCAGTTCTTC.

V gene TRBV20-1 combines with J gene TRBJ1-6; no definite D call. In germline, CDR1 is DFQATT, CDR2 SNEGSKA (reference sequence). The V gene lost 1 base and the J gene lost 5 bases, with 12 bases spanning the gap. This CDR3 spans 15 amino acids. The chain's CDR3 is CSARGPTQHNSPLHF. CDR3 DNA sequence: TGCAGTGCTAGAGGGCCAACGCAGCATAATTCACCCCTCCACTTT.

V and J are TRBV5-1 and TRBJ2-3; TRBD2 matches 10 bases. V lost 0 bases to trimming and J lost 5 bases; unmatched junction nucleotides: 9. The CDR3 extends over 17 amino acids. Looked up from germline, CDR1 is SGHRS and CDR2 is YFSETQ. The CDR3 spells CASSLAVSGGAGDTQYF. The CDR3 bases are TGCGCCAGCAGCTTGGCCGTGAGCGGGGGGGCAGGAGATACGCAGTATTTT.

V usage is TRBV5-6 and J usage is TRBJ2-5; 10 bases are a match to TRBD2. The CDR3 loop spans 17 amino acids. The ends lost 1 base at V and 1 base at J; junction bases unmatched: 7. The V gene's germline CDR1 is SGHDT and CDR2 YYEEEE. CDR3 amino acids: CASSLLWLAGGQETQYF. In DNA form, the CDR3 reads TGTGCCAGCAGCTTGCTTTGGTTAGCGGGGGGCCAAGAGACCCAGTACTTC.

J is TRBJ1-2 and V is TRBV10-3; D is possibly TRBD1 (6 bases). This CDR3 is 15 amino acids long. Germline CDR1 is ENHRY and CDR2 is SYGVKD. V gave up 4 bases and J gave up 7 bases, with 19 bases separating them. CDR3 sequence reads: CAISGERTGTSGYTF. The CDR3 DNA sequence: TGTGCCATCAGTGGGGAGAGAACAGGGACGAGTGGCTACACCTTC.

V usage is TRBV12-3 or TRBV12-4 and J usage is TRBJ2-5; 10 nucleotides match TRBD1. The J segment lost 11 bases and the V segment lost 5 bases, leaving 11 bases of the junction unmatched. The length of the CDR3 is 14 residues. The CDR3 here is CASSVIGQGGEQYF. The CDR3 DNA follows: TGTGCCAGCAGTGTGATTGGACAGGGGGGTGAGCAGTACTTC.

DNA of the CDR3: TGTGCCAGCACCTTACAGGGGAACATTCAGTACTTC. This sequence encodes CASTLQGNIQYF. V gene TRBV12-3 or TRBV12-4 combines with J gene TRBJ2-7; TRBD1 agrees at 7 bases. The DNA end favors TRBJ2-4, so the J call may be wrong. CDR3 length equals 12 residues.

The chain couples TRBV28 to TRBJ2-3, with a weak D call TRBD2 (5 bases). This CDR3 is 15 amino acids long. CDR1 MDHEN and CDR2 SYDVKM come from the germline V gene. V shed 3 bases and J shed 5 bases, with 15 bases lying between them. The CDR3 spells CASSLAGLGGDTQYF. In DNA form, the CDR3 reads TGTGCCAGCAGTTTGGCGGGCTTAGGAGGAGATACGCAGTATTTT.

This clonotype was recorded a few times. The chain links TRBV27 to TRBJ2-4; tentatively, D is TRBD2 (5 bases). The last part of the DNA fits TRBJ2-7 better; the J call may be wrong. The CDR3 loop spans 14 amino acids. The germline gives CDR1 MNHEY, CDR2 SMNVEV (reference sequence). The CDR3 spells CASSDERVFNEQYF. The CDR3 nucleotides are TGTGCCAGCTCCGATGAGAGGGTCTTCAACGAGCAGTACTTC.

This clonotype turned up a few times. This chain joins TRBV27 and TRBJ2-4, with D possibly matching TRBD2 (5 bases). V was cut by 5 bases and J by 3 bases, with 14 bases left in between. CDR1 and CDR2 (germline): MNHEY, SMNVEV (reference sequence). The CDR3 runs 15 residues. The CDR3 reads CASSIPPGVKNIQYF. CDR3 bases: TGTGCCAGCAGTATTCCCCCCGGGGTCAAAAACATTCAGTACTTC.